Listed below are T cell receptor beta chains from one sample, sequenced in a study of T cells after yellow fever vaccination. TCRdb itself ran the 5' RACE reads through MiXCR, one entry per CDR3 protein. The repertoire includes hundreds of thousands of distinct CDR3 sequences, around an eighth of them detected once, and approximately 15% sits in the top ten. The specimen comprised PBMCs, sampled on the day of the yellow fever booster vaccination. Receptors originate from a man under 40 who received the YFV17D yellow fever vaccine. Both conserved end residues are part of each CDR3. The order of the fields is D gene, CDR3 length, J gene, clone size, V gene, CDR3 DNA, CDR3 protein. D genes are given only for firm matches. Rows may omit the clone size; those that give it use once, few, many or a size class.

d_call: -
cdr3_length: 15
j_call: TRBJ2-1
clone_size: -
v_call: TRBV7-8
cdr3_nt: TGTGCCAGCAGCTCCGTGGCAGGGTTCGACAATGAGCAGTTCTTC
cdr3_aa: CASSSVAGFDNEQFF

d_call: -
cdr3_length: 15
j_call: TRBJ1-5
clone_size: -
v_call: TRBV3-1
cdr3_nt: TGTGCCAGCAGCCAAGCTTGGGAGAACCATCAGCCCCAGCATTTT
cdr3_aa: CASSQAWENHQPQHF

d_call: -
cdr3_length: 10
j_call: TRBJ2-1
clone_size: few
v_call: TRBV10-1
cdr3_nt: TGCGCCAGCATAGGTAATGAGCAGTTCTTC
cdr3_aa: CASIGNEQFF

d_call: TRBD2
cdr3_length: 16
j_call: TRBJ2-7
clone_size: few
v_call: TRBV12-3/TRBV12-4
cdr3_nt: TGTGCCAGCAGCACCACGACTAGCGCCCGCTCCTACGAGCAGTACTTC
cdr3_aa: CASSTTTSARSYEQYF

d_call: TRBD2
cdr3_length: 16
j_call: TRBJ2-7
clone_size: -
v_call: TRBV5-1
cdr3_nt: TGCGCCAGCAGCCCCACCAGCGGGACCGTGTCCTACGAGCAGTACTTC
cdr3_aa: CASSPTSGTVSYEQYF

d_call: -
cdr3_length: 14
j_call: TRBJ1-2
clone_size: few
v_call: TRBV20-1
cdr3_nt: TGCAGTGCTAACTCCCTCCAGGTGGGCTATGGCTACACCTTC
cdr3_aa: CSANSLQVGYGYTF

d_call: -
cdr3_length: 12
j_call: TRBJ2-1
clone_size: -
v_call: TRBV7-9
cdr3_nt: TGTGCCAGCAGCTTGAGCTGGGATGAGCAGTTCTTC
cdr3_aa: CASSLSWDEQFF

d_call: -
cdr3_length: 17
j_call: TRBJ2-5
clone_size: -
v_call: TRBV20-1
cdr3_nt: TGCAGTGCAGCTCTGGCGGGGAAAGGAGGGGGAAAAGAGACCCAGTACTTC
cdr3_aa: CSAALAGKGGGKETQYF

d_call: -
cdr3_length: 16
j_call: TRBJ2-5
clone_size: -
v_call: TRBV25-1
cdr3_nt: TGTGCCAGCAGTGAACCTAGGTTCCCGGGGTGGAAGACCCAGTACTTC
cdr3_aa: CASSEPRFPGWKTQYF

d_call: TRBD1
cdr3_length: 16
j_call: TRBJ2-1
clone_size: few
v_call: TRBV19
cdr3_nt: TGTGCCAGTAGTTTAAGGACAGGGGGTGACTACAATGAGCAGTTCTTC
cdr3_aa: CASSLRTGGDYNEQFF

d_call: -
cdr3_length: 13
j_call: TRBJ2-2
clone_size: few
v_call: TRBV27
cdr3_nt: TGTGCCAGCAGCGGACAGCTCGCCGGGGAGCTGTTTTTT
cdr3_aa: CASSGQLAGELFF